The 7 T cell receptor beta chains below were found in one sample sequenced in a study of blood T cell repertoires in COVID-19. Measured with immunoSEQ multiplex PCR; TCRdb has only the in-frame clones, and not every one. The sample has fewer than 150,000 clones, around 80% seen once. Material for sequencing was peripheral blood. These TCRs come from a human donor in a cohort sampled during active COVID-19.

The chain combines TRBV19 with TRBJ2-3, with 13 bases matching TRBD2. CDR1 and CDR2 (germline): LNHDA, SQIVND (reference sequence). With V trimmed by 4 bases and J by 8 bases, 6 bases remained unmatched. This CDR3 spans 15 amino acids. CDR3 region: CASSTTSGGDGTQYF. CDR3 DNA sequence: TGTGCCAGTAGTACCACTAGCGGGGGGGACGGTACGCAGTATTTT.

This sequence joins TRBV3-1 (or the pseudogene TRBV3-2) and TRBJ1-1, with TRBD1 as a possible D gene (6 bases). V shed 2 bases and J shed 4 bases, with 11 bases lying between them. The V gene's germline CDR1 is LGHDT and CDR2 YNNKEL (reference sequence). The length of the CDR3 is 14 residues. CDR3 residues: CASSQNRVATEAFF. In DNA, the CDR3 is TGTGCCAGCAGCCAAAACAGGGTCGCCACTGAAGCTTTCTTT.

The chain couples TRBV7-8 to TRBJ1-4; no clear D. This CDR3 comprises 14 residues. In germline, CDR1 is SGHVS, CDR2 FQNEAQ. V was shortened by 3 bases and J by 4 bases, with 9 bases between the two germline ends. The CDR3 here is CASSFEAYNEKLFF. In DNA form, the CDR3 reads TGTGCCAGCAGCTTCGAAGCTTATAATGAAAAACTGTTTTTT.

This chain joins TRBV7-3 and TRBJ1-5; 8 bases agree with TRBD1. Losses at the gene ends were 5 bases for V and 6 bases for J; bases not matched to a gene: 3. The germline V gene has CDR1 SGHTA and CDR2 FQGTGA. The CDR3 totals 13 residues. The DNA for the CDR3 is TGTGCCAGCAGCCAGGGGGCATTTCAGCCCCAGCATTTT. It is translated as CASSQGAFQPQHF.

V gene TRBV5-3 combines with J gene TRBJ2-7; D is unresolved. TRBV5-3 falls under the ORF class, with uncertain function. Trimming took off 0 bases at V and 2 bases at J, with 18 bases between the two ends. The CDR3 has 17 amino acids. As DNA, the CDR3 is TGTGCCAGAAGCTTGGGCCGGCGGCCCAGCGCGCCCTACGAGCAGTACTTC. It yields the protein CARSLGRRPSAPYEQYF.

CDR3 DNA sequence: TGCGCCAGCAGCTTGAAAAGGGGCCAAGAGACCCAGTACTTC. This codes for CASSLKRGQETQYF. V gene TRBV5-1 combines with J gene TRBJ2-5, with TRBD1 as a possible D gene (5 bases). This CDR3 has 14 residues. Germline V CDR1 and CDR2: SGHRS, YFSETQ. Trimming pared 1 base from V and 1 base from J, leaving 8 bases between.

CDR3 sequence reads: CASSLALAGGPHEQFF. The DNA for the CDR3 is TGTGCCAGCAGCTTAGCGCTAGCGGGGGGGCCCCATGAGCAGTTCTTC. The J gene is TRBJ2-1, the V gene TRBV7-9; 12 bases are a match to TRBD2. J lost 8 bases, V lost 0 bases, and 5 bases had no gene match. Germline V gene data show CDR1 as SEHNR and CDR2 as FQNEAQ (reference sequence). This CDR3 has 16 residues. Combining the CDR3 with reference TRBV7-9 and TRBJ2-1 gives the whole variable domain DTGVSQNPRHKITKRGQNVTFRCDPISEHNRLYWYRQTLGQGPEFLTYFQNEAQLEKSRLLSDRFSAERPKGSFSTLEIQRTEQGDSAMYLCASSLALAGGPHEQFFGPGTRLTVL.